The 5 T cell receptor beta chains reported below all come from one sample, sequenced in a study of response to subunit inactivated influenza vaccine. TCRdb re-called the RT-PCR reads through MiXCR, storing one row per CDR3 protein. The sample lists fewer than 700,000 distinct CDR3 sequences, 10% to 15% occurring once. This specimen consisted of PBMCs from blood, obtained 45 days after vaccination. The origin of the receptors is a man in his forties or fifties who received an inactivated influenza vaccine.

This clonotype was counted ten times or more. The chain carries TRBV12-3 or TRBV12-4 and TRBJ2-7; D might be TRBD2 (6 bases). Trimming shortened V by 3 bases and J by 2 bases, and 8 bases separated the two germline ends. The CDR3 sequence is 13 residues long. The CDR3 coding sequence is TGTGCCAGCAGTTTCTGGGAGGCCTACGAGCAGTACTTC. This gives the protein CASSFWEAYEQYF.

V usage is TRBV25-1 and J usage is TRBJ2-1, with D possibly TRBD2 on 5 matching bases. This CDR3 has 14 residues. In germline, CDR1 is MGHDK, CDR2 SYGVNS. V was cut by 1 base and J by 7 bases, with 11 bases left in between. CDR3 amino acids: CASSEFGSVNEQFF. In nucleotides, the CDR3 is TGTGCCAGCAGTGAATTTGGTAGCGTTAATGAGCAGTTCTTC.

This clonotype was observed at least ten times. The CDR3 region is CASSQVLQGHFAKNIQYF. Written as DNA, the CDR3 is TGTGCCAGCAGCCAAGTCCTACAGGGTCATTTTGCCAAAAACATTCAGTACTTC. The V gene is TRBV4-2, the J gene TRBJ2-4; possibly TRBD1 for D (6 bases). V was pared by 1 base and J by 1 base, with 17 bases between. CDR3 length equals 18 residues. The germline V gene has CDR1 LGHNA and CDR2 YNFKEQ.

V and J are TRBV9 and TRBJ2-5, with 8 bases matching TRBD2. The CDR3 length is 14 residues. The germline V gene has CDR1 SGDLS and CDR2 YYNGEE. J was trimmed by 5 bases and V by 3 bases; bases with no gene match: 6. The CDR3 reads CASSGGTSVETQYF. The CDR3 DNA reads TGTGCCAGCAGCGGAGGGACTAGTGTCGAGACCCAGTACTTC.

This clonotype came up a few times. This rearrangement joins TRBV28 to TRBJ1-2; D may be TRBD1 (5 bases). The CDR3 contains 13 residues. Per germline, CDR1 MDHEN and CDR2 SYDVKM. V was clipped by 5 bases and J by 4 bases, with 11 bases between them. The CDR3 protein is CASSVGASYGYTF. The CDR3, as DNA: TGTGCCAGCAGTGTCGGGGCATCCTATGGCTACACCTTC.